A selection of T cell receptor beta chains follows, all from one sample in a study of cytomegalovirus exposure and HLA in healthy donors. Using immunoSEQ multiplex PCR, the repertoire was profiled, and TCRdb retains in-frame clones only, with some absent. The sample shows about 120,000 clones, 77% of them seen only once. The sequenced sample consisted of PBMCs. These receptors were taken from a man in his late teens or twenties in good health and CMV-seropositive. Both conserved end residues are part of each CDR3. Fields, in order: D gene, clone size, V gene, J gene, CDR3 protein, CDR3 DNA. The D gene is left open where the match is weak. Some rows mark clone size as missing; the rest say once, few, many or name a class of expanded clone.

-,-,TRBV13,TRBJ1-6,CASSSRRYNSPLHF,TGTGCCAGCAGCTCCCGGAGATATAATTCACCCCTCCACTTT
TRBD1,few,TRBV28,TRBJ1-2,CASSGTGGNGYTF,TGTGCCAGCAGTGGGACAGGGGGGAATGGCTACACCTTC
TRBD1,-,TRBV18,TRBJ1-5,CASSQLGTGGSQPQHF,TGTGCCAGCTCACAATTAGGGACAGGGGGTTCTCAGCCCCAGCATTTT
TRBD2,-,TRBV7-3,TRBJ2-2,CASSRTSGSPLVGELFF,TGTGCCAGCAGCCGGACTAGCGGGAGTCCCCTAGTCGGGGAGCTGTTTTTT
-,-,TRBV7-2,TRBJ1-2,CASSLAAGPNYGYTF,TGTGCCAGCAGCTTAGCGGCAGGCCCTAACTATGGCTACACCTTC
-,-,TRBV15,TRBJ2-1,CATSRKTAYNEQFF,TGTGCCACCAGCAGAAAGACAGCCTACAATGAGCAGTTCTTC
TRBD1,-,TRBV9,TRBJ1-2,CASSATGTGNGYTF,TGTGCCAGCAGCGCTACCGGGACAGGGAATGGCTACACCTTC
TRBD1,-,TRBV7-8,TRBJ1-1,CASSLSSGGYYTEAFF,TGTGCCAGCAGCTTATCGTCAGGGGGCTATTACACTGAAGCTTTCTTT
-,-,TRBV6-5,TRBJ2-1,CASSTPLLKQFF,TGTGCCAGCAGTACCCCCCTACTGAAGCAGTTCTTC
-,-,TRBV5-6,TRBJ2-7,CASSLFRVREQYF,TGTGCCAGCAGCTTGTTTCGGGTTCGCGAGCAGTACTTC
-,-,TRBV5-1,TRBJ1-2,CASSLGSGEGGYTF,TGCGCCAGCAGCTTAGGCTCGGGGGAGGGAGGCTACACCTTC
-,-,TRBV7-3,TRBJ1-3,CASSTTGSSGNTIYF,TGTGCCAGCAGCACCACAGGGTCCTCTGGAAACACCATATATTTT
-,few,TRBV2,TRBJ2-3,CASRGGPSTDTQYF,TGTGCCAGCAGGGGGGGACCTAGCACAGATACGCAGTATTTT
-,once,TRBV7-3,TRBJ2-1,CASSSGQGQFF,TGTGCCAGCTCTTCCGGGCAGGGACAGTTCTTC
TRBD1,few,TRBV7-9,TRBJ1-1,CASSWGTANTEAFF,TGTGCCAGCAGCTGGGGGACAGCGAACACTGAAGCTTTCTTT
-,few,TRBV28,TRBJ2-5,CASSPNRETQYF,TGTGCCAGCAGTCCAAACAGAGAGACCCAGTACTTC
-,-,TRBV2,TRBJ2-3,CASFREVTDTQYF,TGTGCCAGCTTCAGGGAGGTCACAGATACGCAGTATTTT
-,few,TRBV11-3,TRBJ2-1,CASSPAAIFDEQFF,TGTGCCAGCAGCCCAGCGGCAATTTTTGATGAGCAGTTCTTC
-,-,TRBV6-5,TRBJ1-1,CASSSAGPLNTEAFF,TGTGCCAGCAGTTCCGCGGGTCCTTTGAACACTGAAGCTTTCTTT
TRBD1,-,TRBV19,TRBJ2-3,CASSRGQGVFPDTQYF,TGTGCCAGTAGTAGAGGACAGGGAGTGTTCCCAGATACGCAGTATTTT
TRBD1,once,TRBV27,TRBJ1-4,CASSLNSLTGEHSRKLFF,TGTGCCAGCAGTTTAAACTCCTTGACAGGGGAACACAGTAGAAAACTGTTTTTT
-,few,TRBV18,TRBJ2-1,CASSPSRLSSYNEQFF,TGTGCCAGCTCACCGTCGCGGTTGAGCTCCTACAATGAGCAGTTCTTC
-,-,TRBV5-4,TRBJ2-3,CASSSSTGSSTDTQYF,TGTGCCAGCAGCTCCTCGACGGGGTCTAGCACAGATACGCAGTATTTT
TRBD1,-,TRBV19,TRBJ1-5,CASSKGTGRNSNQPQHF,TGTGCCAGTAGTAAAGGGACAGGACGAAATAGCAATCAGCCCCAGCATTTT
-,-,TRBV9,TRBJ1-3,CASSAAPSQGTGNTIYF,TGTGCCAGCAGCGCGGCCCCCAGCCAGGGAACTGGAAACACCATATATTTT
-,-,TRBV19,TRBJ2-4,CASSRKRDPKGDIQYF,TGTGCCAGTAGTCGGAAGAGGGACCCAAAGGGGGACATTCAGTACTTC
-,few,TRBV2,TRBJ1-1,CASTLTPSVPPTEAFF,TGTGCCAGCACCCTGACTCCTTCCGTACCCCCGACTGAAGCTTTCTTT
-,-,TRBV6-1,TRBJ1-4,CASREPSRQVLFF,TGTGCCAGCAGGGAACCCTCGCGACAGGTGCTGTTTTTT
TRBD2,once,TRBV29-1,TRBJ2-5,CSVLAGGETQYF,TGCAGCGTCTTAGCGGGCGGAGAGACCCAGTACTTC
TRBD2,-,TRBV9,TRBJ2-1,CASSVASGEANEQFF,TGTGCCAGCAGCGTAGCTAGCGGGGAGGCCAATGAGCAGTTCTTC
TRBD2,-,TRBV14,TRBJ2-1,CASSPGLAGVGEQFF,TGTGCCAGCAGCCCGGGACTAGCGGGAGTTGGTGAGCAGTTCTTC
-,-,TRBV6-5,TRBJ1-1,CASSRVNTEAFF,TGTGCCAGCAGCCGGGTTAACACTGAAGCTTTCTTT
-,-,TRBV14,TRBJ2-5,CASSQDWGTETQETQYF,TGTGCCAGCAGCCAAGATTGGGGGACTGAAACCCAAGAGACCCAGTACTTC
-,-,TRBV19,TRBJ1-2,CASSRGDTLRGGYTF,TGTGCCAGTAGTCGGGGGGACACCCTCCGCGGTGGCTACACCTTC
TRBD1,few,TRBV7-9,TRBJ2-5,CASSLAIGQGAKTQYF,TGTGCCAGCAGCTTAGCGATCGGACAGGGGGCGAAGACCCAGTACTTC
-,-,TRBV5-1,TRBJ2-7,CASSSAAYEQYF,TGCGCCAGCAGCTCGGCGGCTTACGAGCAGTACTTC
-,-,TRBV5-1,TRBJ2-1,CASSFLGEQFF,TGCGCCAGCAGCTTTCTGGGCGAGCAGTTCTTC